This paragraph reports one T cell receptor (beta chain). Its antigen remains unknown. This entry is derived from a study of lymphopenia after photon versus proton radiotherapy. Profiling relied on immunoSEQ multiplex PCR, and the TCRdb table lists in-frame clones only, not all of them. The table has 50,000 or so clones, more than 90% seen once; the top ten hold about a sixth. The trim removed 4 bases at V and 9 bases at J, leaving 12 bases unmatched. Germline CDR1 LNHNV, CDR2 YYDKDF (reference sequence). The CDR3 runs to 15 residues. Study results and limitations: Proton therapy kept repertoires fairly stable, unlike photons, which gained effector/memory cells. Post-nadir diversity loss with photons came from oligoclonal expansion, particularly CD8+ Temra cells. Better survival with proton therapy was suggested as possible, not demonstrated. In patients who died, overall survival fell as post-nadir TCR diversity dropped more.

The receptor's source is a woman aged 40 to 49 with cholangiocarcinoma. The chain carries TRBV15 and TRBJ2-1; 7 bases align to TRBD1. The specimen was peripheral blood, collected from a patient treated with photon-based radiotherapy. The DNA of the CDR3 is TGTGCCACCAGCATGCCGGGACAGAGCCTTAGTGAGCAGTTCTTC. Translated, it gives CATSMPGQSLSEQFF. The full variable domain, in which reference TRBV15 and TRBJ2-1 provide the parts outside the CDR3, is DAMVIQNPRYQVTQFGKPVTLSCSQTLNHNVMYWYQQKSSQAPKLLFHYYDKDFNNEADTPDNFQSRRPNTSFCFLDIRSPGLGDTAMYLCATSMPGQSLSEQFFGPGTRLTVL.